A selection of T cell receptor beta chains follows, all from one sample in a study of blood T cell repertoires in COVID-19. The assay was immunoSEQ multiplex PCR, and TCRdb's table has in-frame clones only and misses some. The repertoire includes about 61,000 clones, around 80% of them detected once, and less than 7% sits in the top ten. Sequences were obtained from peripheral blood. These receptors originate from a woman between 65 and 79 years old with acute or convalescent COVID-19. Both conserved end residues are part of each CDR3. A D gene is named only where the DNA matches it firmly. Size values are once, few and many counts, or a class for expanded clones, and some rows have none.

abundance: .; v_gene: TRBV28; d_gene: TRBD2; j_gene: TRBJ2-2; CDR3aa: CASSKPGLAAPTGELFF; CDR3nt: TGTGCCAGCAGTAAGCCGGGACTAGCGGCGCCCACCGGGGAGCTGTTTTTT
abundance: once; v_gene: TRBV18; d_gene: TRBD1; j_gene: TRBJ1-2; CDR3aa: CASSPGQGEYGYTF; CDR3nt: TGTGCCAGCTCACCAGGACAGGGGGAGTATGGCTACACCTTC
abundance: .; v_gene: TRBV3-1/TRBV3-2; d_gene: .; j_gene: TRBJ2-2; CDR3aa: CASSPDFGELFF; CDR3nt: TGTGCCAGCAGCCCCGACTTCGGGGAGCTGTTTTTT
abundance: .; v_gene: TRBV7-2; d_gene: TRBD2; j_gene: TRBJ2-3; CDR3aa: CASSHPARASGGLGDTQYF; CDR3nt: TGTGCCAGCAGCCATCCCGCGCGGGCTAGCGGGGGCCTGGGTGATACGCAGTATTTT
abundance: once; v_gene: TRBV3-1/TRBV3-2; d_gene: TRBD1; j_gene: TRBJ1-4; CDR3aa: CASSHSVPGQGAHEKLFF; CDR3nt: TGTGCCAGCAGCCACTCAGTCCCGGGACAGGGGGCACATGAAAAACTGTTTTTT
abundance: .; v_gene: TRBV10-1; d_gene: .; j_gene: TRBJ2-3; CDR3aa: CASSRDSTDTQYF; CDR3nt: TGCGCCAGCAGTCGGGACTCCACAGATACGCAGTATTTT
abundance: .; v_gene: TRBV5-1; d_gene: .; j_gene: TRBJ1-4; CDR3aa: CASSPGEVGEKLFF; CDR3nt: TGCGCCAGCAGCCCGGGGGAGGTTGGGGAAAAACTGTTTTTT
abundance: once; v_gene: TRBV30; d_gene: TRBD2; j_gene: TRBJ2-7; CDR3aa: CAWSTGLAGQNYEQYF; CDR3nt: TGTGCCTGGAGTACAGGACTAGCGGGGCAAAACTACGAGCAGTACTTC
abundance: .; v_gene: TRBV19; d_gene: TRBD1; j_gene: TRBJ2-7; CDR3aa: CASSSGTGVNEQYF; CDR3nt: TGTGCCAGTAGTAGTGGGACAGGGGTCAACGAGCAGTACTTC
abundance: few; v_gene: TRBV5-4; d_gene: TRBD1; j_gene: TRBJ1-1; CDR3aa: CASSLAWDRGTLNTEAFF; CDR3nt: TGTGCCAGCAGCTTGGCCTGGGACAGGGGTACTTTGAACACTGAAGCTTTCTTT
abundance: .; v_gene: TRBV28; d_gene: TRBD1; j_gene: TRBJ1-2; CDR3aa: CASSLQGQGAHGYTF; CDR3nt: TGTGCCAGCAGTTTACAGGGACAGGGGGCTCATGGCTACACCTTC
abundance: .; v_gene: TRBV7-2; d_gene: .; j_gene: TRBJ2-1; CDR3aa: CARAGPAPIKKAGFF; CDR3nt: TGTGCCAGAGCTGGCCCAGCGCCCATTAAAAAGGCGGGGTTCTTC
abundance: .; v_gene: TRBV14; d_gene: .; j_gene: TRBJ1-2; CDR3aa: CASSLYREKPNYGYTF; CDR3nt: TGTGCCAGCAGCCTTTACAGGGAGAAACCTAACTATGGCTACACCTTC
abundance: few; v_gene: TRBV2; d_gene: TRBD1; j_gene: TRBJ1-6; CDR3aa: CASSGDRGRSPLHF; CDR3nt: TGTGCCAGCAGTGGGGACAGGGGGCGATCACCCCTCCACTTT
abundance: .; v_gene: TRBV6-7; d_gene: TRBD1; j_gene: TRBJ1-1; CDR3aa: CASSYSRQGDTEAFF; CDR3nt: TGTGCCAGCAGTTACTCGCGACAGGGGGACACTGAAGCTTTCTTT
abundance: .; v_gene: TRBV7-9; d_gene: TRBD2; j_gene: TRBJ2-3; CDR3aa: CASSPPGTSGGAATDTQYF; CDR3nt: TGTGCCAGCAGCCCTCCGGGGACTAGCGGGGGGGCTGCGACAGATACGCAGTATTTT
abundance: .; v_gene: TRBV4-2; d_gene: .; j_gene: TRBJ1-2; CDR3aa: CASSQVGDGYTF; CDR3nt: TGTGCCAGCAGCCAAGTAGGGGATGGCTACACCTTC
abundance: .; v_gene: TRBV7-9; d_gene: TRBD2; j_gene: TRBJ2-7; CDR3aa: CASSLRGVTAYEQYF; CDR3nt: TGTGCCAGCAGCTTACGGGGGGTCACCGCCTACGAGCAGTACTTC
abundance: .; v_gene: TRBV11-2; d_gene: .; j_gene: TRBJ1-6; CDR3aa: CASSQVGRGNSPLHF; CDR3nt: TGTGCCAGCAGCCAAGTGGGGAGGGGTAATTCACCCCTCCACTTT
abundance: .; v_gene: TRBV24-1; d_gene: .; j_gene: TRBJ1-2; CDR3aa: CATSDPMAGNYTF; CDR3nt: TGTGCCACCAGTGATCCGATGGCGGGGAACTACACCTTC
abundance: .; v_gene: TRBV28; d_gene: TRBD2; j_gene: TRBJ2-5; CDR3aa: CASEGSGPGRETQYF; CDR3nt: TGTGCCAGCGAAGGTAGCGGGCCGGGGCGCGAGACCCAGTACTTC
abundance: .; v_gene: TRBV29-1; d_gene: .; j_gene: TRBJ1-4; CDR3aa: CSVLAGAGAEKLFF; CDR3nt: TGCAGCGTTCTGGCGGGGGCGGGTGCGGAAAAACTGTTTTTT
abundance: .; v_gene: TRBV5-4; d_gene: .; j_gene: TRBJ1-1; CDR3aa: CASRKDTNTEAFF; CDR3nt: TGTGCCAGTCGAAAGGACACGAACACTGAAGCTTTCTTT
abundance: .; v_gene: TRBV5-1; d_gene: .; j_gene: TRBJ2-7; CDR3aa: CASSLTGSYEQYF; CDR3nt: TGCGCCAGCAGCTTGACAGGGTCCTACGAGCAGTACTTC
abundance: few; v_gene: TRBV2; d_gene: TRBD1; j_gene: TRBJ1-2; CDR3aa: CASSVPGQGQESYTF; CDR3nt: TGTGCCAGCAGCGTCCCGGGACAGGGCCAGGAGAGCTACACCTTC
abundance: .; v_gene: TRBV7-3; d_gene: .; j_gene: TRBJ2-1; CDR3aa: CASSLSGEFDEQFF; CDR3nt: TGTGCCAGCAGCTTATCAGGGGAATTTGATGAGCAGTTCTTC
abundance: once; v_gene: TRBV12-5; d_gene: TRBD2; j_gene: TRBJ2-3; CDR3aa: CASGPRGGEADTQYF; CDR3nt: TGTGCTAGTGGCCCGCGGGGGGGAGAGGCAGATACGCAGTATTTT
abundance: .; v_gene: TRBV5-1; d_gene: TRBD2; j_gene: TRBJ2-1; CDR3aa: CASSLAGEQFF; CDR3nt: TGCGCCAGCAGCTTAGCGGGAGAGCAGTTCTTC
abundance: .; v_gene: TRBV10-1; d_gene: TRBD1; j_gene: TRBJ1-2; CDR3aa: CASSDSRGQGYTF; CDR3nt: TGCGCCAGCAGTGATTCTAGGGGGCAGGGCTACACCTTC
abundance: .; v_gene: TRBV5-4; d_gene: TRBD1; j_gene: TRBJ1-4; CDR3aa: CASSQTTGLDEKLFF; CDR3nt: TGTGCCAGCAGCCAAACGACAGGGTTAGATGAAAAACTGTTTTTT
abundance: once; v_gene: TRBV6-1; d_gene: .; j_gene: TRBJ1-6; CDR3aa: CASSGAHEVYNSPLHF; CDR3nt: TGTGCCAGCAGTGGGGCCCATGAAGTTTATAATTCACCCCTCCACTTT
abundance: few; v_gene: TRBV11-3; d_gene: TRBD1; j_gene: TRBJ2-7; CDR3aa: CASSFQTPGTANEQYF; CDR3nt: TGTGCCAGCAGCTTTCAGACGCCCGGGACAGCTAACGAGCAGTACTTC
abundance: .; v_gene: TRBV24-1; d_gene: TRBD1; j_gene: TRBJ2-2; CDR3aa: CATSDLEAGGTGTGELFF; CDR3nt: TGTGCCACCAGTGATTTGGAAGCAGGTGGGACAGGGACCGGGGAGCTGTTTTTT
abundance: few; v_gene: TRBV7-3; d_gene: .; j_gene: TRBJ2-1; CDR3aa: CASSLSGESSYNEQFF; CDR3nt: TGTGCCAGCAGCTTAAGCGGGGAAAGCTCCTACAATGAGCAGTTCTTC
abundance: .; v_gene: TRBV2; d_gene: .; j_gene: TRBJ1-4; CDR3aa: CASSEDEGTNEKLFF; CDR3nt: TGTGCCAGCAGTGAAGATGAGGGAACTAATGAAAAACTGTTTTTT
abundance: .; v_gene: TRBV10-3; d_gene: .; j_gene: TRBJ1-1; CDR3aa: CASQSQVEAFF; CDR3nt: TGTGCCTCACAATCACAGGTTGAAGCTTTCTTT
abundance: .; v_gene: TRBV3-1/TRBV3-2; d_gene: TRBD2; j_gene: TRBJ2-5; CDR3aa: CASSQDLSGGKEETQYF; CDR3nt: TGTGCCAGCAGCCAAGATCTTAGCGGGGGGAAGGAGGAGACCCAGTACTTC
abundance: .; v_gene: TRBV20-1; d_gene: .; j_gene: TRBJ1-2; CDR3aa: CSARGTYGYTF; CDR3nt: TGCAGTGCTAGGGGGACTTATGGCTACACCTTC
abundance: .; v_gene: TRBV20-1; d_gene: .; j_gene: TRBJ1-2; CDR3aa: CSASDGVDYGYTF; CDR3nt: TGCAGTGCTAGTGACGGGGTCGACTATGGCTACACCTTC
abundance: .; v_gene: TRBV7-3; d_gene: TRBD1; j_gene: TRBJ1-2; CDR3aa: CASSPGQGGNYGYTF; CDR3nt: TGTGCCAGCAGCCCGGGACAGGGGGGTAACTATGGCTACACCTTC
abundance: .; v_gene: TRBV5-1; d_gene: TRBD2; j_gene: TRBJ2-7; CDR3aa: CASSLAGRPYEQYF; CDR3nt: TGCGCCAGCAGTCTAGCGGGCCGACCCTACGAGCAGTACTTC
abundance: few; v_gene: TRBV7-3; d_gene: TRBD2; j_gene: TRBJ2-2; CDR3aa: CASSPDGTSGGARITGELFF; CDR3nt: TGTGCCAGCAGCCCCGACGGGACTAGCGGGGGGGCTCGGATCACCGGGGAGCTGTTTTTT
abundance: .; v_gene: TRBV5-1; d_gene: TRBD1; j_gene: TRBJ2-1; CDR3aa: CASSSQGQNNEQFF; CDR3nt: TGCGCCAGCAGCTCTCAGGGACAGAACAATGAGCAGTTCTTC
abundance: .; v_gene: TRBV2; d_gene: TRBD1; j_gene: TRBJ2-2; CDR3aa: CASSLALAGTGSSGELFF; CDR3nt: TGTGCCAGCAGTCTCGCTCTCGCCGGGACAGGGAGCTCCGGGGAGCTGTTTTTT
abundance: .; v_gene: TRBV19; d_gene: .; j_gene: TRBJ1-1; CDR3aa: CASSSPADLYTEAFF; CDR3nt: TGTGCCAGTAGTTCTCCAGCGGACTTGTACACTGAAGCTTTCTTT
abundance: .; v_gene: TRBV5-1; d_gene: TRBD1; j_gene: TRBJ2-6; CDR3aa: CASSSQGAGANVLTF; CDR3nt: TGCGCCAGCAGCTCGCAGGGGGCCGGGGCCAACGTCCTGACTTTC